Given below is one T cell receptor (beta chain) in context. Antigen unknown. The PCR made use of 60 Vbeta and 13 Jbeta primers. Profiled with immunoSEQ multiplex PCR; TCRdb holds only in-frame clones, not every one. The top ten clones hold 2% to 2.5% of a sample with some 140,000 clones, about 74% of them seen once. The sample belongs to a study of cytomegalovirus exposure and HLA in healthy donors. The CDR3 extends over 13 amino acids. Germline loops: CDR1 LNHDA, CDR2 SQIVND (reference sequence). The ends lost 6 bases at V and 2 bases at J; junction bases unmatched: 2. Study-level findings and limits: There were about 160 TCR beta chains listed as cytomegalovirus-associated.

V is TRBV19 and J is TRBJ2-3, with TRBD2 identical over 7 bases. The sample was PBMCs. The receptor was isolated from a man aged 25-40 years in good health and CMV-seronegative. CDR3 in amino acids: CASRGRATDTQYF. The CDR3 nucleotides read TGTGCCAGTAGGGGGAGGGCCACAGATACGCAGTATTTT.